Following are 28 T cell receptor beta chains from one sample sequenced in a study of blood T cell repertoires in COVID-19. Profiling relied on immunoSEQ multiplex PCR, and the TCRdb table lists in-frame clones only, not all of them. The table shows 200,000 to 250,000 clones, with approximately 85% occurring only once. The sequencing input was PBMCs or T cells enriched from blood (not recorded which). The receptors derive from a woman aged 45-59 years who had recovered from COVID-19.

The chain couples TRBV11-1 to TRBJ2-3, with 12 positions matching TRBD2. There are 15 residues in the CDR3. Trimming cost V 5 bases and J 3 bases; bases outside gene matches: 3. Germline V lookup: CDR1 SGHAT, CDR2 FQDESV (reference sequence). CDR3 sequence reads: CASSHGLAGTDTQYF. The CDR3 DNA follows: TGTGCCAGCAGCCATGGACTAGCGGGAACAGATACGCAGTATTTT.

DNA of the CDR3: TGTGCCAGCAGTTTTCAGGGCTCCGGCTATGGCTACACCTTC. It encodes CASSFQGSGYGYTF. The V call is TRBV28, the J call TRBJ1-2; weak D call: TRBD1 (5 bases). This CDR3 spans 14 amino acids. V was cut by 3 bases and J by 4 bases, with 12 bases left in between. From germline, CDR1 is MDHEN and CDR2 SYDVKM.

This clone has only one observation. The rearrangement links TRBV24-1 to TRBJ2-2, with 14 bases matching TRBD2. CDR1 and CDR2 (germline): KGHDR, SFDVKD. The CDR3 runs to 18 residues. J was trimmed by 4 bases and V by 3 bases; bases with no gene match: 6. The CDR3: CATSDPGTSGSITGELFF. The CDR3 DNA reads as TGTGCCACCAGTGATCCGGGGACTAGCGGGAGTATCACCGGGGAGCTGTTTTTT.

The J gene is TRBJ2-7, the V gene TRBV5-1; the match to TRBD2 covers 10 bases. CDR1 is SGHRS, CDR2 YFSETQ, per germline. Losses at the gene ends were 2 bases for V and 4 bases for J; bases not matched to a gene: 6. CDR3 length: 15 amino acids. The CDR3 region is CASSFGLAGVYEQYF. The DNA of the CDR3 is TGCGCCAGCAGCTTCGGGCTAGCGGGAGTATACGAGCAGTACTTC.

This chain joins TRBV11-2 and TRBJ1-3; no clear D gene. CDR1 and CDR2 from the germline V gene are SGHAT and FQNNGV. With 0 bases removed from V and 0 bases from J, the gap between germline ends came to 9 bases. The CDR3 length is 16 residues. This CDR3 is CASSLDWLSSGNTIYF. CDR3 nucleotide sequence: TGTGCCAGCAGCTTAGATTGGTTGAGCTCTGGAAACACCATATATTTT. Full variable domain (remainder filled in from reference TRBV11-2 and TRBJ1-3): EAGVAQSPRYKIIEKRQSVAFWCNPISGHATLYWYQQILGQGPKLLIQFQNNGVVDDSQLPKDRFSAERLKGVDSTLKIQPAKLEDSAVYLCASSLDWLSSGNTIYFGEGSWLTVV.

J is TRBJ2-1 and V is TRBV2; 9 positions agree with TRBD2. The ends lost 3 bases at V and 6 bases at J; junction bases unmatched: 6. Germline V gene data show CDR1 as SNHLY and CDR2 as FYNNEI. This CDR3 is 15 amino acids long. CDR3 in amino acids: CASSDYAGGINEQFF. The CDR3 region has the DNA TGTGCCAGCAGTGACTACGCGGGAGGGATCAATGAGCAGTTCTTC.

The chain has TRBV14 and TRBJ1-6; 9 nucleotides agree with TRBD1. The CDR3 loop spans 16 amino acids. Trimming cost V 5 bases and J 10 bases; bases outside gene matches: 12. The germline V gene has CDR1 SGHDN and CDR2 FVKESK. CDR3 amino acids: CASSTRSGTGFSPLHF. CDR3 DNA sequence: TGTGCCAGCAGCACCCGAAGTGGGACAGGGTTCTCACCCCTCCACTTT.

V is TRBV30 and J is TRBJ1-6; D perhaps matches TRBD1 (6 bases). CDR1 and CDR2 (germline): GTSNPN, SVGIG (reference sequence). The CDR3 is 15 residues long. V lost 0 bases and J lost 2, with 8 bases in between. CDR3 coding DNA: TGTGCCTGGAGTGTACCAGGGGCCTATAATTCACCCCTCCACTTT. Amino acids: CAWSVPGAYNSPLHF.

The J gene is TRBJ2-5, the V gene TRBV11-3; D is undetermined. The germline gives CDR1 SGHNT, CDR2 YENEEA. The CDR3 runs to 13 residues. V lost 1 base, J lost 5 bases, and 8 bases lay in between. The CDR3 sequence is CASSLGPRETQYF. For the CDR3, the DNA is TGTGCCAGCAGCTTAGGACCGAGGGAGACCCAGTACTTC.

The CDR3 reads CASSRSPMNTEAFF. The CDR3 DNA is TGTGCCAGCTCTAGGTCCCCCATGAACACTGAAGCTTTCTTT. The J gene is TRBJ1-1, the V gene TRBV7-2, with D unclear. This CDR3 region has 14 residues. The germline V gene encodes CDR1 SGHTA and CDR2 FQGNSA. With 8 bases removed from V and 0 bases from J, the gap between germline ends came to 13 bases.

This chain uses TRBV4-3 with TRBJ2-1, with TRBD2 identical over 10 bases. J gave up 9 bases and V 5 bases, and 10 bases lay outside the gene matches. Germline V gene lookup returns CDR1 LGHNA and CDR2 YSLEER. The CDR3 sequence is 15 residues long. CDR3 amino acids: CASSREPSGGVEQFF. CDR3 nucleotide sequence: TGCGCCAGCAGCAGAGAGCCTAGCGGGGGTGTTGAGCAGTTCTTC.

This clone has only a few counts. The chain employs TRBV30 and TRBJ1-2, with TRBD1 matching over 8 bases. The CDR3 is made up of 12 amino acids. Germline V lookup: CDR1 GTSNPN, CDR2 SVGIG (reference sequence). V shed 5 bases, J shed 7 bases, and the junction held 6 bases outside the gene matches. The CDR3 sequence: CAWGQGGSGYTF. The CDR3 nucleotides read TGTGCCTGGGGACAGGGAGGAAGTGGCTACACCTTC.

This clone was found a few times. This rearrangement joins TRBV7-2 to TRBJ2-4; 7 bases line up with TRBD2. There are 17 residues in the CDR3. Germline CDR1 and CDR2: SGHTA and FQGNSA. Germline trimming cut 1 base from V and 0 bases from J; bases unmatched to any gene: 6. The CDR3, as DNA: TGTGCCAGCAGCTTAGAAAGCGGGGTGATAGCCAAAAACATTCAGTACTTC. It yields the protein CASSLESGVIAKNIQYF.

The gene calls are TRBV12-3 or TRBV12-4 and TRBJ1-2; D possibly corresponds to TRBD1 (5 bases). The V end was cut by 3 bases, the J end by 9 bases, with 11 bases between. The CDR3 spans 12 residues. CDR3 DNA sequence: TGTGCCAGCAGTTTGGGACTAGGGAGCTACACCTTC. It codes for CASSLGLGSYTF.

J is TRBJ2-3 and V is TRBV4-3; tentative D call: TRBD1 (5 bases). The CDR3 sequence is 15 residues long. Germline V CDR1 and CDR2: LGHNA, YSLEER. Trimming stripped 0 bases from V and 6 bases from J, with 13 bases between. The CDR3 sequence is CASSQDHQGRDTQYF. CDR3 DNA: TGCGCCAGCAGCCAAGATCACCAGGGAAGGGATACGCAGTATTTT.

This chain connects TRBV7-3 to TRBJ2-3; 7 bases agree with TRBD2. Trimming took 2 bases from V and 8 from J; bases not matched to a gene: 4. The CDR3 sequence is 13 residues long. The V gene's germline CDR1 is SGHTA and CDR2 FQGTGA. This CDR3 is CASSLAGVGTQYF. CDR3 sequence (DNA): TGTGCCAGCAGCTTAGCGGGGGTTGGTACGCAGTATTTT.

V is TRBV29-1 and J is TRBJ1-2; no reliable D call. The germline V gene has CDR1 SQVTM and CDR2 ANQGSEA. The CDR3 totals 10 residues. Trimming removed 3 bases at V and 8 bases at J, with 7 bases between. The CDR3 loop reads CSVDLEGYTF. The CDR3 DNA reads TGCAGCGTTGATCTGGAGGGCTACACCTTC.

This chain uses TRBV21-1 with TRBJ1-3; the tabulated D call, TRBD1, remains unverified against the DNA. TRBV21-1 is a listed pseudogene. The CDR3 spans 15 residues. The CDR3 reads CASSKAGHSGNTIYF. In nucleotides, the CDR3 is TGTGCCAGCAGCAAAGCGGGACACTCTGGAAACACCATATATTTT.

The chain has TRBV5-1 and TRBJ2-3, with TRBD2 matching over 7 bases. Germline CDR1 SGHRS, CDR2 YFSETQ. The CDR3 covers 16 residues. The ends lost 0 bases at V and 6 bases at J; junction bases unmatched: 10. As DNA, the CDR3 is TGCGCCAGCAGCTTGGGAGCGGGGTTTTCCATCGATACGCAGTATTTT. This encodes CASSLGAGFSIDTQYF.

This sequence joins TRBV7-9 and TRBJ2-1, with D possibly matching TRBD2 (6 bases). Germline values: CDR1 SEHNR, CDR2 FQNEAQ (reference sequence). The CDR3 is 16 amino acids. Deletions cut 6 bases from V and 8 bases from J, with 23 bases between. This CDR3 reads CASRTSGDPGIHEQFF. The CDR3 DNA sequence: TGTGCCAGCAGGACCTCGGGGGATCCGGGGATCCATGAGCAGTTCTTC.

V gene TRBV7-9 combines with J gene TRBJ2-6; D is perhaps TRBD1 (6 bases). Germline loops: CDR1 SEHNR, CDR2 FQNEAQ (reference sequence). V gave up 7 bases and J gave up 0 bases, with 16 bases separating them. This CDR3 is built from 17 residues. CDR3: CASIPRNRASGANVLTF. The CDR3 region has the DNA TGTGCCAGCATCCCCCGAAACAGGGCCTCTGGGGCCAACGTCCTGACTTTC.

V gene TRBV27 combines with J gene TRBJ1-5; D remains unclear. The CDR3 has 20 amino acids. V lost 5 bases to trimming and J lost 0 bases, with 26 bases between them. Looked up from germline, CDR1 is MNHEY and CDR2 is SMNVEV (reference sequence). CDR3 coding DNA: TGTGCCAGCAGTCAATCAACCCGGTTTTCGGGGATTAATAGCAATCAGCCCCAGCATTTT. Protein sequence: CASSQSTRFSGINSNQPQHF.

The CDR3 DNA reads as TGCAGCGCATTCCAATCCTGGGCGGGAGGGCCAAAGCAGTTCTTC. This sequence encodes CSAFQSWAGGPKQFF. The rearrangement joins TRBV29-1 to TRBJ2-1; 9 nucleotides agree with TRBD2. There are 15 residues in the CDR3. V gave up 7 bases and J gave up 11 bases; unmatched junction bases: 18. Per the germline V gene, CDR1 is SQVTM and CDR2 is ANQGSEA.

The V call is TRBV4-2, the J call TRBJ2-7, with TRBD2 matching over 8 bases. Trimming at V came to 2 bases and at J to 4 bases, leaving 7 bases not matched to a gene. The CDR3 extends over 15 amino acids. The germline V gene encodes CDR1 LGHNA and CDR2 YNFKEQ. The CDR3 DNA sequence: TGTGCCAGCAGCCAACGAACCGGGGGGGATTACGAGCAGTACTTC. Translation gives CASSQRTGGDYEQYF.

This clone was seen only once. This chain joins TRBV4-1 and TRBJ1-3, with 8 bases fitting TRBD1. V lost 4 bases to trimming and J lost 4 bases; unmatched junction nucleotides: 6. The CDR3 has 15 residues. Germline loops: CDR1 MGHRA, CDR2 YSYEKL. The CDR3 loop is CASSRTDRVGNTIYF. The CDR3 nucleotides read TGCGCCAGCAGCCGGACGGACAGGGTGGGAAACACCATATATTTT.

CDR3 residues: CASSVGQGTDTQYF. Here the CDR3 DNA reads TGTGCCAGCAGTGTAGGGCAGGGAACAGATACGCAGTATTTT. The V and J genes are TRBV6-4 and TRBJ2-3; possibly TRBD1 for D (5 bases). The CDR3 is 14 residues long. With 4 bases removed from V and 3 bases from J, the gap between germline ends came to 11 bases. From germline, CDR1 is MRHNA and CDR2 SNTAGT.

The gene calls are TRBV27 and TRBJ2-3; D gene ambiguous. Trimming removed 5 bases from V and 2 bases from J, with 2 bases in between. The CDR3 has 11 amino acids. The germline CDR1 and CDR2 sequences are MNHEY and SMNVEV (reference sequence). CDR3 sequence (DNA): TGTGCCAGCAGTCACACAGATACGCAGTATTTT. Translating it yields CASSHTDTQYF.

The rearrangement uses TRBV6-2 or TRBV6-3 and TRBJ2-1, with D uncertain. CDR1 is MNHEY and CDR2 is SVGEGT in the germline V gene. With 5 bases removed from V and 3 bases from J, the gap between germline ends came to 20 bases. The CDR3 covers 17 residues. CDR3 DNA sequence: TGTGCCAGCAGTACAATGGCCCCGCTCGTGGTCTACAATGAGCAGTTCTTC. It codes for CASSTMAPLVVYNEQFF.